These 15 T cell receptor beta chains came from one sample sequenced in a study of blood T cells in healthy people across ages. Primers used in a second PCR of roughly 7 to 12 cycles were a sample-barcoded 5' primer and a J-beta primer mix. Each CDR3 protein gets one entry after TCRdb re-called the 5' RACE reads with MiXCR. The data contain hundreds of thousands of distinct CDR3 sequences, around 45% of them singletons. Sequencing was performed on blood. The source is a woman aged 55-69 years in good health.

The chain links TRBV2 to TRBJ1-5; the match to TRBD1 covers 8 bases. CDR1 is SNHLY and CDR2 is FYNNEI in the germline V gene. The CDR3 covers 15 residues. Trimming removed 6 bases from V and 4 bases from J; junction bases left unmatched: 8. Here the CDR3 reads CASRWTGKGNQPQHF. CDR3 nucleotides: TGTGCCAGCAGGTGGACAGGGAAGGGTAATCAGCCCCAGCATTTT.

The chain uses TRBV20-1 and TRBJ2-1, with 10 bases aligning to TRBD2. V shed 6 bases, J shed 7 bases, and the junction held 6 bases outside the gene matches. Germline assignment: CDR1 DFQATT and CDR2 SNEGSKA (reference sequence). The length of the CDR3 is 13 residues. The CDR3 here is CSAGTSAWNEQFF. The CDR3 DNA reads TGCAGTGCCGGGACTAGCGCGTGGAATGAGCAGTTCTTC.

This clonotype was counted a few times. CDR3 residues: CASSRGALGSTEAFF. The CDR3 DNA reads as TGTGCCAGCAGCCGAGGGGCCCTCGGGAGCACTGAAGCTTTCTTT. The gene calls are TRBV28 and TRBJ1-1; maybe TRBD1 (5 bases). V was pared by 6 bases and J by 4 bases, with 18 bases between. The CDR3 extends over 15 amino acids. Germline V gives CDR1 MDHEN, CDR2 SYDVKM.

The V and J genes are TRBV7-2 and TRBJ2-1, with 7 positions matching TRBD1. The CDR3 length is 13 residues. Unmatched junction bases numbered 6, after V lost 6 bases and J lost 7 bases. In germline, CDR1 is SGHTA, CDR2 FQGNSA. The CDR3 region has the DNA TGTGCCAGCAGACTCCGGGACAGTAATGAGCAGTTCTTC. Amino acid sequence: CASRLRDSNEQFF. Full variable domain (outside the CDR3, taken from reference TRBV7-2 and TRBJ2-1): GAGVSQSPSNKVTEKGKDVELRCDPISGHTALYWYRQSLGQGLEFLIYFQGNSAPDKSGLPSDRFSAERTGGSVSTLTIQRTQQEDSAVYLCASRLRDSNEQFFGPGTRLTVL.

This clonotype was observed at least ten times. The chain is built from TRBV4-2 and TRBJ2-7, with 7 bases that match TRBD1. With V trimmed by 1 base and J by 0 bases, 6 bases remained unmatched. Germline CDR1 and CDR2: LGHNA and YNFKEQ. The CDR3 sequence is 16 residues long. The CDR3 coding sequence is TGTGCCAGCAGCCAAGCCAGAGGGGACAGCTCCTACGAGCAGTACTTC. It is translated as CASSQARGDSSYEQYF.

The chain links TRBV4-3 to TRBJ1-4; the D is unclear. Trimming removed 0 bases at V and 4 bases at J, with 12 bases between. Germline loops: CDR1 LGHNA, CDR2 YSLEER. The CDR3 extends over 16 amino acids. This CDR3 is CASSQDAGSVNEKLFF. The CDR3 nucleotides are TGCGCCAGCAGCCAAGATGCCGGGAGTGTTAATGAAAAACTGTTTTTT.

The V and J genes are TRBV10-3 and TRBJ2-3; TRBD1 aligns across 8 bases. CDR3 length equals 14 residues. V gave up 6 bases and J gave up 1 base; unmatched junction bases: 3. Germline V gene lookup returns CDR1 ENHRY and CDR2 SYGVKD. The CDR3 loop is CAIRSTGGTDTQYF. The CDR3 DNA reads TGTGCCATCAGGTCGACAGGGGGCACAGATACGCAGTATTTT.

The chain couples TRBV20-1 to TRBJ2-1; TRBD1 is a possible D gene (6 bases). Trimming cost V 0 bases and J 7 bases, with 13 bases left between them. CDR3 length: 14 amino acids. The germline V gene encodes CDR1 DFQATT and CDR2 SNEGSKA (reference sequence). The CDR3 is CSARDLRGRNEQFF. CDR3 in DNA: TGCAGTGCTAGAGATCTCAGGGGAAGAAATGAGCAGTTCTTC.

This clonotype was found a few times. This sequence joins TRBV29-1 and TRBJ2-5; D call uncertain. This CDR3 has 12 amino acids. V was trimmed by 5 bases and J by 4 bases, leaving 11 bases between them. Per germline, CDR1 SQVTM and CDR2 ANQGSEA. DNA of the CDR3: TGCAGCGTTAATGAGATGGGAGAGACCCAGTACTTC. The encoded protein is CSVNEMGETQYF.

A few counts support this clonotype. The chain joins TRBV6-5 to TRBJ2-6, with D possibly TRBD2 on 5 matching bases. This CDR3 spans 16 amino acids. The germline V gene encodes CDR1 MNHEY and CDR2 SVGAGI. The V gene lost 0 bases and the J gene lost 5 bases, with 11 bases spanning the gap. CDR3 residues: CASSYSGSRRANVLTF. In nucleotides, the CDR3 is TGTGCCAGCAGTTACTCTGGGAGTCGAAGGGCCAACGTCCTGACTTTC.

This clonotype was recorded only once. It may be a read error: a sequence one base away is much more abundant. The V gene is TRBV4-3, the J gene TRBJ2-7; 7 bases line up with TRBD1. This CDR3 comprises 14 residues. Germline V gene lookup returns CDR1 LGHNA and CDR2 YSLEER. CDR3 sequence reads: CASSRRTGSDEQYF. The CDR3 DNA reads TGCGCCAGCAGCCGAAGGACAGGCTCCGACGAGCAGTACTTC.

The CDR3 region is CASSFSGRNAYNEQFF. The CDR3 DNA follows: TGTGCCAGCAGCTTTAGCGGGAGGAACGCCTACAATGAGCAGTTCTTC. The gene calls are TRBV7-2 and TRBJ2-1, with 10 bases lining up with TRBD2. V was clipped by 3 bases and J by 2 bases; unmatched bases: 4. Germline values: CDR1 SGHTA, CDR2 FQGNSA. The length of the CDR3 is 16 residues.

The CDR3 coding sequence is TGCGCCAGCAGCCTACGGGCCCTCGGGAGCGCCACAGATACGCAGTATTTT. Encoded protein: CASSLRALGSATDTQYF. This chain joins TRBV4-3 and TRBJ2-3, with D possibly matching TRBD2 (6 bases). Germline V gene data show CDR1 as LGHNA and CDR2 as YSLEER. There are 17 residues in the CDR3. The germline V and J ends were trimmed by 4 bases and 2 bases, with 19 bases remaining between them.

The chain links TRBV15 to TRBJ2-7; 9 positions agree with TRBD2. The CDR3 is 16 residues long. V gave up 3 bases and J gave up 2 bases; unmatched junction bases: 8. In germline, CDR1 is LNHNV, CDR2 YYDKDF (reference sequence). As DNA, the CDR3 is TGTGCCACCAGCAGTGGTAGCGGGAGTGAAACCTACGAGCAGTACTTC. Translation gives CATSSGSGSETYEQYF.

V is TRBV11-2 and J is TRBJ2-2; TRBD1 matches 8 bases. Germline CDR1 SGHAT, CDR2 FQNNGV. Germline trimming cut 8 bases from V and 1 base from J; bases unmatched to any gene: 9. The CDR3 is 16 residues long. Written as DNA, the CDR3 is TGTGCCAGCGACAGGGGCCTTCCGGGGAACACCGGGGAGCTGTTTTTT. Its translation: CASDRGLPGNTGELFF.